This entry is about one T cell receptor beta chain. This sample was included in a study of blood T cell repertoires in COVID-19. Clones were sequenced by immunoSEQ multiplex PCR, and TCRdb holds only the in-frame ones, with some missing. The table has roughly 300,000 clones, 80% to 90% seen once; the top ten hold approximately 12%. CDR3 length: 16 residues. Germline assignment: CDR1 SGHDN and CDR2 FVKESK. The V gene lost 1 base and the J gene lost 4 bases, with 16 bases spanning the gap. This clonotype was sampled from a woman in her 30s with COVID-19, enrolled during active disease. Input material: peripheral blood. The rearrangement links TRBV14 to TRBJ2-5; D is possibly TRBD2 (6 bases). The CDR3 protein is CASSQVGRGRGETQYF. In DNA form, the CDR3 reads TGTGCCAGCAGCCAAGTCGGGCGGGGCCGGGGAGAGACCCAGTACTTC.